The source of this T cell receptor (beta chain) is a study of T cell responses to AZD1222 COVID-19 vaccine. General study results and limits: Of spike-specific TCRs, nearly half reportedly target regions left unmutated in variants. Researchers took repertoire samples only after the peak T cell response had come. Spike-wide coverage was observed for vaccine-associated CD4 TCRs, with dominant responses at 160-218 and 743-854.

Concerning this clone: Its antigen is unidentified.

Using immunoSEQ multiplex PCR, the repertoire was profiled, and TCRdb retains in-frame clones only, with some absent. Here the sample spans roughly 200,000 clones, approximately 94% being singletons. The germline V and J ends were trimmed by 6 bases and 5 bases, with 12 bases remaining between them. The CDR3 has 13 amino acids. The sequencing here drew on peripheral blood, taken on day 0 of MenACWY control vaccination. The sequence came from an adult in good health. The rearrangement links TRBV12-3 or TRBV12-4 to TRBJ2-3; D gene ambiguous. The CDR3 DNA reads TGTGCCAGCAGCGAGAGGCCGGAAGATACGCAGTATTTT. As protein: CASSERPEDTQYF.